A single T cell receptor beta chain is shown here with its context. This CDR3 has 13 residues. V lost 8 bases and J lost 3, with 11 bases in between. Germline lookup yields CDR1 MNHEY and CDR2 SVGAGI. This sample is part of a study of blood T cell repertoires in COVID-19. The protocol was immunoSEQ multiplex PCR, while the TCRdb copy is restricted to in-frame clones and leaves out a portion. Among 300,000 to 350,000 clones listed, around 85% were seen once. The rearrangement joins TRBV6-5 to TRBJ1-5; D ambiguous. This receptor was obtained from a man aged 25 to 45 who had recovered from COVID-19. Specimen: PBMCs or T cells enriched from blood (not recorded which). Written as DNA, the CDR3 is TGTGCCAGCCGCCTGTCGGTCAATCAGCCCCAGCATTTT. It encodes CASRLSVNQPQHF.